Listed below are T cell receptor beta chains from one sample, sequenced in a study of shared clonotypes between healthy human individuals. Measured with immunoSEQ multiplex PCR; TCRdb has only the in-frame clones, and not every one. The data hold roughly 1,000,000 clones, with approximately 80% observed a single time. The sample taken for sequencing was memory CD4+ T cells from PBMCs. Receptors were obtained from a man aged 18 to 30 in good health. Some clones in this sample may be carry-over from other donors' samples. CDR3s include the opening cysteine and the closing phenylalanine or tryptophan. A D gene is named only where the DNA matches it firmly.

v_call	d_call	j_call	cdr3_aa
TRBV2	TRBD1	TRBJ1-5	CASSEEETGGIQPQHF
TRBV30	TRBD2	TRBJ2-1	CAGTTSYNEQFF
TRBV6-5	TRBD1	TRBJ1-2	CASSRDREPNYGYTF
TRBV5-1	.	TRBJ2-7	CASSWGVGYEQYF
TRBV6-1	TRBD2	TRBJ2-7	CASRRAGGFYEQYF
TRBV6-5	.	TRBJ2-7	CASRKGSTYEQYF
TRBV7-2	.	TRBJ1-2	CASSLGSELGSYTF
TRBV6-5	TRBD1	TRBJ2-7	CASSYKDRGEQYF
TRBV4-2	TRBD1	TRBJ1-2	CASSQGQGNGYGYTF
TRBV5-1	TRBD1	TRBJ1-4	CASSWTGDEKLFF
TRBV5-1	TRBD2	TRBJ2-7	CASSPEGLEYEQYF
TRBV9	TRBD2	TRBJ2-2	CASSALAGGNTGELFF
TRBV11-1	TRBD1	TRBJ2-7	CASSLGPGGPYEQYF
TRBV11-2	.	TRBJ1-1	CASRPTGTNAEAFF
TRBV9	.	TRBJ1-3	CASSQSGSSGNTIYF
TRBV6-5	.	TRBJ2-7	CASKEAATASYEQYF
TRBV6-5	.	TRBJ1-1	CASSSRVVSPEAFF
TRBV30	TRBD1	TRBJ1-5	CAWKIKGAGQPQHF
TRBV5-1	TRBD1	TRBJ1-2	CASSPQGQGQGYTF
TRBV7-9	.	TRBJ1-2	CASSRRVGYTF
TRBV4-2	TRBD2	TRBJ2-1	CASSPWADSGGYNEQFF
TRBV18	.	TRBJ1-2	CASSPPTGRGYGYTF
TRBV9	.	TRBJ1-2	CASASVGGYTF
TRBV6-5	TRBD1	TRBJ1-6	CASSYSWDRESPLHF
TRBV11-2	.	TRBJ1-3	CASSSLRGPSGNTIYF
TRBV7-9	TRBD1	TRBJ2-3	CASSPGQGTDTQYF
TRBV6-7	TRBD2	TRBJ2-7	CASSHTATGQNPGLAPYEQYF